A single sample is the source of the 20 T cell receptor beta chains below, sequenced in a study of T cell repertoires in cytomegalovirus infection. TCRdb passed the reads through MiXCR, listing each CDR3 protein once. The table lists roughly 990,000 distinct CDR3 sequences, 31% of them singletons. No cognate antigen is known for these TCRs. The material was cultured CD8+ T cells from PBMCs, obtained from culture after CMV antigen stimulation. The receptors derive from a human donor in good health (CMV status not recorded). Some clones in this sample may be carry-over from other donors' samples.

The J gene is TRBJ1-5, the V gene TRBV10-3; possible D gene TRBD1, 6 bases. Between the trimmed V and J ends, which lost 10 bases and 4 bases, there was a span of 26 bases. The CDR3 is 17 amino acids. Germline V CDR1 and CDR2: ENHRY, SYGVKD. CDR3 region: CATTKRTRDTKNQPQHF. The DNA for the CDR3 is TGTGCCACTACCAAGAGAACCCGGGACACCAAAAATCAGCCCCAGCATTTT.

This clonotype has a count of ten or more. The rearrangement uses TRBV27 and TRBJ1-1; D is perhaps TRBD1 (5 bases). Germline V CDR1 and CDR2: MNHEY, SMNVEV (reference sequence). The CDR3 length is 13 residues. The V gene lost 2 bases and the J gene lost 4 bases, with 8 bases spanning the gap. DNA for the CDR3: TGTGCCAGCAGTTTACAGGGTCGCACTGAAGCTTTCTTT. Its translation is CASSLQGRTEAFF.

The rearrangement links TRBV5-4 to TRBJ1-3; D perhaps matches TRBD1 (6 bases). Trimming shortened V by 4 bases and J by 0 bases, and 14 bases separated the two germline ends. Germline lookup yields CDR1 SGHNT and CDR2 YYREEE (reference sequence). The CDR3 contains 16 residues. The CDR3 DNA follows: TGTGCCAGCAGCCGGAGGGGGGCCATCTCTGGAAACACCATATATTTT. Residues: CASSRRGAISGNTIYF.

This clonotype was picked up a small number of times. The chain links TRBV19 to TRBJ2-1, with D maybe TRBD1 (5 bases). Per germline, CDR1 LNHDA and CDR2 SQIVND (reference sequence). Between the trimmed V and J ends, which lost 4 bases and 6 bases, there was a span of 10 bases. CDR3 length: 13 amino acids. The chain's CDR3 is CASSNRQINEQFF. The CDR3 DNA follows: TGTGCCAGTAGTAACCGACAGATCAATGAGCAGTTCTTC.

This clonotype occurred a few times. This rearrangement joins TRBV29-1 to TRBJ1-4, with D unclear. Germline V CDR1 and CDR2: SQVTM, ANQGSEA. V lost 4 bases and J 6 bases, leaving 15 bases between the germline ends. The CDR3 consists of 14 residues. CDR3 sequence (DNA): TGCAGCGTTGTCTCGCCGGAGGACGATGAAAAACTGTTTTTT. Amino acids: CSVVSPEDDEKLFF.

This clonotype was detected only once. This chain links TRBV13 with TRBJ1-2; 10 bases line up with TRBD1. Germline lookup yields CDR1 PRHDT and CDR2 FYEKMQ (reference sequence). Trimming at V came to 5 bases and at J to 5 bases, leaving 11 bases not matched to a gene. The CDR3 has 16 residues. In nucleotides, the CDR3 is TGTGCCAGCAGCCCCGGGACAGGGGAAGGGTTTTATGGCTACACCTTC. Amino acid sequence: CASSPGTGEGFYGYTF.

This clonotype was seen a handful of times. V gene TRBV6-1 combines with J gene TRBJ2-3; D possibly corresponds to TRBD1 (6 bases). Germline V gives CDR1 MNHNS, CDR2 SASEGT. This CDR3 comprises 13 residues. With 5 bases removed from V and 6 bases from J, the gap between germline ends came to 12 bases. The CDR3 loop is CASSPYQGDTQYF. The CDR3 coding sequence is TGTGCCAGCAGTCCCTACCAGGGGGATACGCAGTATTTT.

The CDR3 is CASSEGFGRVDVEQFF. The CDR3 bases are TGTGCCAGCAGTGAAGGTTTTGGACGGGTGGATGTTGAGCAGTTCTTC. V gene TRBV6-1 combines with J gene TRBJ2-1; D is undetermined. Germline V gene data show CDR1 as MNHNS and CDR2 as SASEGT. The CDR3 has 16 residues. Between the trimmed V and J ends, which lost 1 base and 9 bases, there was a span of 19 bases.

V gene TRBV4-2 combines with J gene TRBJ2-3; D could derive from TRBD1 or TRBD2 (5 bases each). V was pared by 3 bases and J by 2 bases, with 9 bases between. Germline lookup yields CDR1 LGHNA and CDR2 YNFKEQ. The CDR3 runs 14 residues. The CDR3 spells CASSHGTNTDTQYF. CDR3 nucleotide sequence: TGTGCCAGCAGCCATGGGACCAACACAGATACGCAGTATTTT.

The chain couples TRBV7-2 to TRBJ2-2; 7 bases align to TRBD2. This CDR3 spans 13 amino acids. Germline-derived CDR1 and CDR2 are SGHTA and FQGNSA. The trim removed 2 bases at V and 10 bases at J, leaving 4 bases unmatched. The CDR3 protein is CASSLLRGEELFF. CDR3 DNA sequence: TGTGCCAGCAGCTTACTTCGGGGGGAGGAGCTGTTTTTT.

This chain links TRBV6-2 or TRBV6-3 with TRBJ2-1; D is undetermined. This CDR3 is built from 15 residues. V was cut by 5 bases and J by 5 bases, with 16 bases left in between. Germline loops: CDR1 MNHEY, CDR2 SVGEGT. The DNA for the CDR3 is TGTGCCAGCAGTCCCCTGGCAGTTTGGGACAATGAGCAGTTCTTC. It is translated as CASSPLAVWDNEQFF.

The chain couples TRBV20-1 to TRBJ1-2; no clear D gene. CDR1 is DFQATT and CDR2 is SNEGSKA in the germline V gene (reference sequence). The CDR3 contains 12 residues. Trimming shortened V by 5 bases and J by 3 bases, and 10 bases separated the two germline ends. The CDR3 sequence: CSAAWGYYGYTF. Written as DNA, the CDR3 is TGCAGTGCTGCTTGGGGATACTATGGCTACACCTTC.

Concerning this clonotype itself: This could be a read error, since a much larger clone is one nucleotide away. This sequence joins TRBV7-8 and TRBJ1-3; D is unclear. This CDR3 spans 14 amino acids. Germline V gene data show CDR1 as SGHVS and CDR2 as FQNEAQ. In nucleotides, the CDR3 is TGTGCCAGCAGCTCCTTAAGCTCTGGAAACTCCATATATTTT. Encoded protein: CASSSLSSGNSIYF.

The chain combines TRBV7-9 with TRBJ1-4; 7 bases are a match to TRBD1. The germline V gene encodes CDR1 SEHNR and CDR2 FQNEAQ (reference sequence). V lost 3 bases, J lost 4 bases, and 2 bases stayed unmatched. This CDR3 has 14 residues. The CDR3 sequence is CASSLTGNNEKLFF. As DNA, the CDR3 is TGTGCCAGCAGCTTGACAGGGAATAATGAAAAACTGTTTTTT.

This clonotype has only a few counts. The gene calls are TRBV12-3 or TRBV12-4 and TRBJ2-5, with D possibly matching TRBD2 (7 bases). CDR3 length: 15 amino acids. V was cut by 7 bases and J by 5 bases, with 20 bases left in between. The CDR3 sequence is CASIDNPGRGETQYF. The CDR3 region has the DNA TGTGCCAGCATCGACAACCCGGGGAGGGGGGAGACCCAGTACTTC.

This clonotype was counted only a few times. The chain combines TRBV2 with TRBJ1-4, with D possibly TRBD1 on 5 matching bases. CDR3 size: 18 residues. Trimming shortened V by 2 bases and J by 3 bases, and 19 bases separated the two germline ends. Germline V gene lookup returns CDR1 SNHLY and CDR2 FYNNEI. The CDR3 loop reads CASSETGVGGVPNEKLFF. The CDR3 nucleotides are TGTGCCAGCAGTGAAACAGGCGTCGGAGGAGTCCCTAATGAAAAACTGTTTTTT. The complete variable domain, with remaining parts taken from reference TRBV2 and TRBJ1-4, reads EPEVTQTPSHQVTQMGQEVILRCVPISNHLYFYWYRQILGQKVEFLVSFYNNEISEKSEIFDDQFSVERPDGSNFTLKIRSTKLEDSAMYFCASSETGVGGVPNEKLFFGSGTQLSVL.

This clonotype showed up just a few times. This chain links TRBV2 with TRBJ2-5; D uncertain. Germline V gene lookup returns CDR1 SNHLY and CDR2 FYNNEI. The CDR3 runs to 12 residues. V was trimmed by 7 bases and J by 4 bases, leaving 10 bases between them. This CDR3 reads CASTGPGETQYF. CDR3 coding DNA: TGTGCCAGCACGGGCCCGGGAGAGACCCAGTACTTC. The variable domain in full, with the rest retrieved from reference TRBV2 and TRBJ2-5, is EPEVTQTPSHQVTQMGQEVILRCVPISNHLYFYWYRQILGQKVEFLVSFYNNEISEKSEIFDDQFSVERPDGSNFTLKIRSTKLEDSAMYFCASTGPGETQYFGPGTRLLVL.

The J gene is TRBJ1-1, the V gene TRBV4-1; possibly TRBD1 for D (5 bases). Germline loops: CDR1 MGHRA, CDR2 YSYEKL. The CDR3 totals 14 residues. V was trimmed by 5 bases and J by 4 bases, leaving 14 bases between them. The CDR3 DNA is TGCGCCAGCAGCTCCCGGGGGGGTACCACTGAAGCTTTCTTT. The encoded protein is CASSSRGGTTEAFF.

The genes are TRBV20-1 and TRBJ2-3; 9 nucleotides agree with TRBD2. Germline CDR1 and CDR2: DFQATT and SNEGSKA (reference sequence). This CDR3 spans 15 amino acids. The junction had 8 bases not matched to a gene; V was cut back by 3 bases and J by 4 bases. The CDR3 loop reads CSARVGGGAPDTQYF. The DNA for the CDR3 is TGCAGTGCTAGGGTAGGCGGGGGGGCGCCAGATACGCAGTATTTT.

This clonotype turned up a few times. The chain couples TRBV19 to TRBJ2-2; a possible D gene is TRBD2 (6 bases). V was pared by 1 base and J by 6 bases, with 15 bases between. This CDR3 region has 16 residues. Looked up from germline, CDR1 is LNHDA and CDR2 is SQIVND (reference sequence). CDR3 sequence reads: CASSIVGGANSGELFF. CDR3 DNA: TGTGCCAGTAGTATAGTCGGAGGGGCCAACTCCGGGGAGCTGTTTTTT.